The clone carrying this T cell receptor (beta chain) was found many times. Each CDR3 protein gets one entry after TCRdb re-called the 5' RACE reads with MiXCR. The sample lists some 11,000 distinct CDR3 sequences, over 25% occurring once. Deletions cut 1 base from V and 3 bases from J, with 7 bases between. Per germline, CDR1 SEHNR and CDR2 FQNEAQ (reference sequence). The CDR3 has 13 residues. Tregs were sorted as CD4+CD25+CD127-/low cells. This clonotype originated in a female donor with breast cancer. Sequenced input: Tregs sorted from a lymph node. The chain recombines TRBV7-9 with TRBJ2-7; D call uncertain. The CDR3 is CASSLGWGYEQYF. CDR3 DNA sequence: TGTGCCAGCAGCTTAGGGTGGGGCTACGAGCAGTACTTC.